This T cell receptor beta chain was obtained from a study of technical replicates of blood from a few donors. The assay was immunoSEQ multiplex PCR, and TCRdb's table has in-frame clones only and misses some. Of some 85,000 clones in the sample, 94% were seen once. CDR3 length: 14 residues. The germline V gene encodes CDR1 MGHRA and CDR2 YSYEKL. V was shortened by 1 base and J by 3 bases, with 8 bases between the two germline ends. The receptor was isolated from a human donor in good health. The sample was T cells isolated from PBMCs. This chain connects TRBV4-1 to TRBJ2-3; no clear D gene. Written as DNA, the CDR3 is TGCGCCAGCAGCCAAGCCCCGGGTACAGATACGCAGTATTTT. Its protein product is CASSQAPGTDTQYF.